A single sample gave rise to the 26 T cell receptor beta chains below, sequenced in a study of blood T cell repertoires in COVID-19. The repertoire was sequenced with immunoSEQ multiplex PCR; TCRdb's copy has only in-frame clones and lacks some. The sample lists approximately 270,000 clones; approximately 85% were seen once. Sequencing used peripheral blood. The receptors derive from a woman in her sixties or seventies with acute or convalescent COVID-19.

This clone has more than one count but fewer than ten. CDR3: CASSYDTTYEQYF. The CDR3 DNA follows: TGTGCCAGCAGTTACGACACCACCTACGAGCAGTACTTC. V is TRBV2 and J is TRBJ2-7, with unresolved D. The germline gives CDR1 SNHLY, CDR2 FYNNEI. This CDR3 is 13 amino acids long. V dropped 5 bases and J dropped 2 bases, with 10 bases sitting between them. Looking up the rest from reference TRBV2 and TRBJ2-7 gives the full variable domain: EPEVTQTPSHQVTQMGQEVILRCVPISNHLYFYWYRQILGQKVEFLVSFYNNEISEKSEIFDDQFSVERPDGSNFTLKIRSTKLEDSAMYFCASSYDTTYEQYFGPGTRLTVT.

In this sample, this clone turned up once. Other DNA sequences in the sample encode the same CDR3. This chain uses TRBV7-9 with TRBJ2-3, with TRBD2 matching 9 bases. The CDR3 runs to 13 residues. Unmatched junction bases numbered 2, after V lost 5 bases and J lost 5 bases. The germline V gene has CDR1 SEHNR and CDR2 FQNEAQ (reference sequence). CDR3 coding DNA: TGTGCCAGCAGCCTTAGCGGGGGAGATACGCAGTATTTT. Translating gives CASSLSGGDTQYF.

The rearrangement uses TRBV4-1 and TRBJ2-5; D is undetermined. In germline, CDR1 is MGHRA, CDR2 YSYEKL. V gave up 3 bases and J gave up 2 bases, with 10 bases separating them. The CDR3 is 14 residues long. The CDR3 region has the DNA TGCGCCAGCAGCCAGAGAACCCTTCAAGAGACCCAGTACTTC. Translated: CASSQRTLQETQYF.

In this sample, this clone turned up once. The chain uses TRBV19 and TRBJ2-1; 11 bases line up with TRBD2. Germline CDR1 is LNHDA and CDR2 is SQIVND (reference sequence). The CDR3 runs 16 residues. The junction had 6 bases not matched to a gene; V was cut back by 4 bases and J by 4 bases. Here the CDR3 reads CASSSRGLAGYNEQFF. The CDR3 DNA is TGTGCCAGTAGTAGTCGTGGACTAGCGGGTTACAATGAGCAGTTCTTC.

The CDR3 region has the DNA TGTGCCAGCAGCCAGGCCATCGGACAGGGTAACACTGAAGCTTTCTTT. Its protein product is CASSQAIGQGNTEAFF. V is TRBV3-1 (or the pseudogene TRBV3-2) and J is TRBJ1-1; 8 bases agree with TRBD1. CDR1 and CDR2 from the germline V gene are LGHDT and YNNKEL (reference sequence). This CDR3 spans 16 amino acids. Germline trimming cut 3 bases from V and 2 bases from J; bases unmatched to any gene: 8.

The gene calls are TRBV11-2 and TRBJ1-2, with D unresolved. V shed 1 base and J shed 7 bases, with 16 bases lying between them. The CDR3 has 15 amino acids. Germline CDR1 reads SGHAT; CDR2 reads FQNNGV. CDR3 DNA sequence: TGTGCCAGCAGCTTAGCGTCCGCGTCATCGAGTGGCTACACCTTC. As protein: CASSLASASSSGYTF.

The chain combines TRBV15 with TRBJ1-2, with a tentative D call TRBD1 (5 bases). V lost 3 bases and J lost 6, with 14 bases in between. The CDR3 consists of 14 residues. The V gene's germline CDR1 is LNHNV and CDR2 YYDKDF (reference sequence). CDR3 sequence reads: CATSSPNRLHGYTF. The CDR3 region has the DNA TGTGCCACCAGCAGCCCTAACAGGCTACATGGCTACACCTTC.

CDR3 sequence: CASSERSRNEQFF. CDR3 DNA: TGTGCCAGCAGTGAACGGTCCAGGAATGAGCAGTTCTTC. The rearrangement joins TRBV6-1 to TRBJ2-1, with D uncertain. The CDR3 spans 13 residues. V was trimmed by 2 bases and J by 7 bases, leaving 9 bases between them. Per the germline V gene, CDR1 is MNHNS and CDR2 is SASEGT.

The rearrangement links TRBV30 to TRBJ2-7; tentative D call: TRBD2 (5 bases). The CDR3 length is 13 residues. Trimming shortened V by 8 bases and J by 2 bases, and 16 bases separated the two germline ends. CDR1 and CDR2 from the germline V gene are GTSNPN and SVGIG (reference sequence). The CDR3 loop is CALTRTGTYEQYF. The CDR3 bases are TGTGCCCTTACTAGAACCGGGACCTACGAGCAGTACTTC.

J is TRBJ1-2 and V is TRBV5-1; 12 bases line up with TRBD1. The CDR3 is 15 amino acids. Per the germline V gene, CDR1 is SGHRS and CDR2 is YFSETQ. With 4 bases clipped from V and 7 bases from J, the junction kept 8 bases outside the gene matches. The CDR3 coding sequence is TGCGCCAGCAGCCCGGGGACAGGGGGCGAGGCTGGCTACACCTTC. This sequence encodes CASSPGTGGEAGYTF. The whole variable domain, filled in from reference TRBV5-1 and TRBJ1-2, reads KAGVTQTPRYLIKTRGQQVTLSCSPISGHRSVSWYQQTPGQGLQFLFEYFSETQRNKGNFPGRFSGRQFSNSRSEMNVSTLELGDSALYLCASSPGTGGEAGYTFGSGTRLTVV.

The genes are TRBV12-3 or TRBV12-4 and TRBJ2-5, with D possibly matching TRBD1 (5 bases). The CDR3 extends over 13 amino acids. Trimming pared 3 bases from V and 2 bases from J, leaving 7 bases between. CDR3 bases: TGTGCCAGCAGTTTCCGACAGCAAGAGACCCAGTACTTC. Translation gives CASSFRQQETQYF.

This sequence joins TRBV7-9 and TRBJ2-2; a weak D match, TRBD2 (5 bases). The V end lost 5 bases, the J end lost 7 bases, and 17 bases lay between the germline ends. Germline CDR1 and CDR2: SEHNR and FQNEAQ (reference sequence). The CDR3 runs to 15 residues. The CDR3 DNA sequence: TGTGCCAGCAGCCATTCGGCCAGAACTAGCGGGGAGCTGTTTTTT. It specifies CASSHSARTSGELFF.

The CDR3 DNA follows: TGTGCCACCTCGAAGGACAGGCCGCGCACCGGGGAGCTGTTTTTT. Its translation is CATSKDRPRTGELFF. V usage is TRBV2 and J usage is TRBJ2-2; 7 nucleotides match TRBD1. The germline CDR1 and CDR2 sequences are SNHLY and FYNNEI. The CDR3 has 15 residues. J gave up 4 bases and V 10 bases, and 12 bases lay outside the gene matches.

The chain is built from TRBV6-5 and TRBJ1-3; weak D call: TRBD1 (5 bases). The CDR3 consists of 14 residues. Germline CDR1 and CDR2: MNHEY and SVGAGI. V gave up 4 bases and J gave up 3 bases, with 10 bases separating them. DNA of the CDR3: TGTGCCAGCAGTTCCACCGGGGGTGGAAACACCATATATTTT. Its protein is CASSSTGGGNTIYF.

The chain carries TRBV5-1 and TRBJ1-2; 10 positions match TRBD1. The CDR3 covers 14 residues. CDR1 is SGHRS, CDR2 YFSETQ, per germline. Trimming cost V 1 base and J 8 bases; bases outside gene matches: 5. The CDR3 DNA reads TGCGCCAGCAGCTTGACCGGGACAGGGGACGGCTACACCTTC. It codes for CASSLTGTGDGYTF.

A few counts support this clone. The V and J genes are TRBV5-8 and TRBJ2-7; maybe TRBD1 (6 bases). The CDR3 covers 15 residues. Germline V CDR1 and CDR2: SGHTS, YDEGEE. The germline V and J ends were trimmed by 4 bases and 4 bases, with 18 bases remaining between them. CDR3 residues: CASSHGLGGRYEQYF. For the CDR3, the DNA is TGTGCCAGCAGCCATGGCCTAGGGGGAAGGTACGAGCAGTACTTC.

The chain links TRBV3-1 (or the pseudogene TRBV3-2) to TRBJ1-2; D remains ambiguous. The CDR3 consists of 16 residues. V dropped 4 bases and J dropped 0 bases, with 15 bases sitting between them. CDR1 and CDR2 from the germline V gene are LGHDT and YNNKEL (reference sequence). The CDR3 is CASSRLTQDSNYGYTF. Here the CDR3 DNA reads TGTGCCAGCAGCCGATTGACTCAAGATTCTAACTATGGCTACACCTTC.

The table lists this clone with a few counts. CDR3 nucleotide sequence: TGTGCCAGCAGTGAGGGGGAGGTGGCTAACTATGGCTACACCTTC. Translating it yields CASSEGEVANYGYTF. The rearrangement uses TRBV6-1 and TRBJ1-2; D perhaps matches TRBD1 (5 bases). The V end lost 3 bases, the J end lost 0 bases, and 11 bases lay between the germline ends. Germline V CDR1 and CDR2: MNHNS, SASEGT. The CDR3 has 15 amino acids.

This chain links TRBV19 with TRBJ2-3; a weak D match, TRBD2 (7 bases). This CDR3 comprises 14 residues. V lost 9 bases to trimming and J lost 1 base, with 14 bases between them. In germline, CDR1 is LNHDA, CDR2 SQIVND (reference sequence). CDR3 nucleotides: TGTGCCAGCGCCCGGGGGGCGGGCACAGATACGCAGTATTTT. This codes for CASARGAGTDTQYF.

The chain has TRBV10-2 and TRBJ1-1; TRBD1 might be the D (5 bases). CDR1 is WSHSY and CDR2 is SAAADI in the germline V gene. The length of the CDR3 is 16 residues. V lost 6 bases, J lost 7 bases, and 24 bases lay in between. As DNA, the CDR3 is TGCGCCAGCAGCCTGTACCCCCAGGGCCGACGGAGTGAAGCTTTCTTT. The encoded protein is CASSLYPQGRRSEAFF.

This clone occurred once. J is TRBJ1-2 and V is TRBV7-2; a possible D gene is TRBD1 (5 bases). The germline V gene encodes CDR1 SGHTA and CDR2 FQGNSA. With 1 base removed from V and 4 bases from J, the gap between germline ends came to 13 bases. This CDR3 has 15 amino acids. In DNA, the CDR3 is TGTGCCAGCAGCTTAGAATGGGGCACTCTCTATGGCTACACCTTC. This gives the protein CASSLEWGTLYGYTF.

The V and J genes are TRBV7-8 and TRBJ1-4; D possibly corresponds to TRBD1 (5 bases). There are 15 residues in the CDR3. Germline CDR1 and CDR2: SGHVS and FQNEAQ. The V and J ends lost 5 bases and 2 bases respectively, with 12 bases between them. The CDR3 region is CASSQPRVTNEKLFF. The CDR3 DNA reads as TGTGCCAGCAGCCAGCCCAGGGTCACTAATGAAAAACTGTTTTTT.

This chain uses TRBV20-1 with TRBJ1-2, with a tentative D call TRBD1 (5 bases). This CDR3 spans 11 amino acids. V lost 7 bases to trimming and J lost 7 bases, with 13 bases between them. Per germline, CDR1 DFQATT and CDR2 SNEGSKA (reference sequence). For the CDR3, the DNA is TGCAGTGTAGGGGTTAAACGTGGCTACACCTTC. The encoded protein is CSVGVKRGYTF.

This chain links TRBV7-8 with TRBJ1-2; 7 bases are shared with TRBD1. The germline V gene encodes CDR1 SGHVS and CDR2 FQNEAQ. The CDR3 has 14 residues. Trimming at V came to 3 bases and at J to 7 bases, leaving 8 bases not matched to a gene. The CDR3 bases are TGTGCCAGCAGCTTCCGACAGGGAGTTTTTGGCTACACCTTC. Translating gives CASSFRQGVFGYTF.

The V gene is TRBV5-4, the J gene TRBJ2-7; D is possibly TRBD1 (6 bases). V was pared by 0 bases and J by 3 bases, with 10 bases between. The germline V gene has CDR1 SGHNT and CDR2 YYREEE (reference sequence). There are 14 residues in the CDR3. The chain's CDR3 is CASSLATGHYEQYF. CDR3 DNA: TGTGCCAGCAGCTTGGCAACAGGGCACTACGAGCAGTACTTC. The variable domain in full, completed from reference TRBV5-4 and TRBJ2-7, reads ETGVTQSPTHLIKTRGQQVTLRCSSQSGHNTVSWYQQALGQGPQFIFQYYREEENGRGNFPPRFSGLQFPNYSSELNVNALELDDSALYLCASSLATGHYEQYFGPGTRLTVT.

Here the CDR3 reads CASSYWDSNFNSPLHF. In DNA, the CDR3 is TGTGCCAGCAGTTACTGGGACAGCAATTTTAATTCACCCCTCCACTTT. The chain joins TRBV6-5 to TRBJ1-6, with TRBD1 matching 7 bases. V dropped 1 base and J dropped 6; count of bases not matched to a gene: 6. Per the germline V gene, CDR1 is MNHEY and CDR2 is SVGAGI. The CDR3 is made up of 16 amino acids.